This record concerns one T cell receptor (beta chain) sequence. TCRdb's table, derived via immunoSEQ multiplex PCR, lists solely in-frame clones and lacks some. Of more than 300,000 clones listed, about 90% are singletons. The source of the sample is a study of blood T cell repertoires in COVID-19. CDR1 is SGHVS, CDR2 FNYEAQ, per germline. J was trimmed by 8 bases and V by 5 bases; bases with no gene match: 13. CDR3 length: 15 amino acids. The clonotype originates from a woman aged 18 to 35 who had recovered from COVID-19. Input material: peripheral blood. The V gene is TRBV7-6, the J gene TRBJ2-3; 7 nucleotides agree with TRBD1. In DNA form, the CDR3 reads TGTGCCAGCAGCGCCCAGGACAGGTCGAGGAGTACGCAGTATTTT. It yields the protein CASSAQDRSRSTQYF.